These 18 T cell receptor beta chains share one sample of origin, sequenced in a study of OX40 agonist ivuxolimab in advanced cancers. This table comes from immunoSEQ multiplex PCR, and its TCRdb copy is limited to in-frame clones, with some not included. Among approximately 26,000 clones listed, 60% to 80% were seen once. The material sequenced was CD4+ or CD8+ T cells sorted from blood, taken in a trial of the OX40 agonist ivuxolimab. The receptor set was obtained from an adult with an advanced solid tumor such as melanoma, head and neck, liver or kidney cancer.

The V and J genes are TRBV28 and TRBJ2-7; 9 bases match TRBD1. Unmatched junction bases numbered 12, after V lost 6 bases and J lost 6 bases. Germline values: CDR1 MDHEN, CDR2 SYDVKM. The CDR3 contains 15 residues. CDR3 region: CASSPRTGAQSEQYF. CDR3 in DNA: TGTGCCAGCAGCCCCCGGACAGGGGCCCAAAGCGAGCAGTACTTC.

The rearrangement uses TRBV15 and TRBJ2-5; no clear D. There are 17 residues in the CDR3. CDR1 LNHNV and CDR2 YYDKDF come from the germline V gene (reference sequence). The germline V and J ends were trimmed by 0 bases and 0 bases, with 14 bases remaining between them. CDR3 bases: TGTGCCACCAGCAGAGATAGGCTAACCAGGTACCAAGAGACCCAGTACTTC. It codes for CATSRDRLTRYQETQYF.

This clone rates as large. CDR3 bases: TGTGCCAGCAGTGACCGAGGGGGTGGGACTGAAGCTTTCTTT. Amino acid sequence: CASSDRGGGTEAFF. The chain employs TRBV6-4 and TRBJ1-1; D might be TRBD1 (6 bases). In germline, CDR1 is MRHNA, CDR2 SNTAGT. This CDR3 region has 14 residues. V dropped 2 bases and J dropped 5 bases, with 12 bases sitting between them.

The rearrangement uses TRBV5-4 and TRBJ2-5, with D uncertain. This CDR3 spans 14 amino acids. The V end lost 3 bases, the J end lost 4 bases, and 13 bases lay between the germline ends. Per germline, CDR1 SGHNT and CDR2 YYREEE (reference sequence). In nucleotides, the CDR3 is TGTGCCAGCAGCTGGGGTGAAACCAGAGAGACCCAGTACTTC. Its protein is CASSWGETRETQYF. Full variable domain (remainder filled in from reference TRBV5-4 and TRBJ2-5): ETGVTQSPTHLIKTRGQQVTLRCSSQSGHNTVSWYQQALGQGPQFIFQYYREEENGRGNFPPRFSGLQFPNYSSELNVNALELDDSALYLCASSWGETRETQYFGPGTRLLVL.

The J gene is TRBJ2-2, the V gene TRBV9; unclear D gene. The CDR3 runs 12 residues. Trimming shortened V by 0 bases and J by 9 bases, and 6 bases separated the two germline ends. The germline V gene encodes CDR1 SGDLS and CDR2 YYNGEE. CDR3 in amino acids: CASSVAPRELFF. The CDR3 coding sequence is TGTGCCAGCAGCGTAGCCCCAAGGGAGCTGTTTTTT.

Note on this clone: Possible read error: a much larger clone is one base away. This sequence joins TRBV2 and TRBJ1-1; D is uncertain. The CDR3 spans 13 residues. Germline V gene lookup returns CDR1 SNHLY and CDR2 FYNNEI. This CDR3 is CANSLGGNTEAFF. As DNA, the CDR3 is TGTGCCAACAGTTTGGGAGGGAACACTGAAGCTTTCTTT.

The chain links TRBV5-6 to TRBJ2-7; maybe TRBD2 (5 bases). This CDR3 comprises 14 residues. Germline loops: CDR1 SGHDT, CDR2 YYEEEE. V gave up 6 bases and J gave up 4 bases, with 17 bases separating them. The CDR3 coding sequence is TGTGCCAGCAATTTAAGGCTAGCTGGGTACGAGCAGTACTTC. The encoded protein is CASNLRLAGYEQYF.

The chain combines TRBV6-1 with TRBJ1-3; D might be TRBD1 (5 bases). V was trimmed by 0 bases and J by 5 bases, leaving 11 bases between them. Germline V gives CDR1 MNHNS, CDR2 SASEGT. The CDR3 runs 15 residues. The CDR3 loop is CASSEAQGGRNTIYF. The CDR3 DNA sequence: TGTGCCAGCAGTGAAGCCCAGGGAGGAAGAAACACCATATATTTT.

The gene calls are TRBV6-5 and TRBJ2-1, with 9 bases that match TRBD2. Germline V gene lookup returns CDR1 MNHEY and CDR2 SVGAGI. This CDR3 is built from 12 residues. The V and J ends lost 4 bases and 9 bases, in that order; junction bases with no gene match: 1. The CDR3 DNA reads TGTGCCAGCAGTTTAGCGGGAGCTGAGCAGTTCTTC. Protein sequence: CASSLAGAEQFF.

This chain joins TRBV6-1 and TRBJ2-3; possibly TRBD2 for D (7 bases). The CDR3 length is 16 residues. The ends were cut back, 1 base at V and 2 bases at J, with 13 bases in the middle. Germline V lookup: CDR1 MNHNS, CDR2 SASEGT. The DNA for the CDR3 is TGTGCCAGCAGTGAAGAGGGGGGGGGTTCCACAGATACGCAGTATTTT. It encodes CASSEEGGGSTDTQYF.

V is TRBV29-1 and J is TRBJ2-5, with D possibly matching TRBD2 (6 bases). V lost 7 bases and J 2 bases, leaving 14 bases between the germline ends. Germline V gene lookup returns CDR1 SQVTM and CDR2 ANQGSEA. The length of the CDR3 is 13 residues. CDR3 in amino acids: CSAIPGAQETQYF. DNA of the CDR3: TGCAGCGCGATCCCGGGAGCGCAAGAGACCCAGTACTTC. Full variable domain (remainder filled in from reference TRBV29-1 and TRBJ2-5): SAVISQKPSRDICQRGTSLTIQCQVDSQVTMMFWYRQQPGQSLTLIATANQGSEATYESGFVIDKFPISRPNLTFSTLTVSNMSPEDSSIYLCSAIPGAQETQYFGPGTRLLVL.

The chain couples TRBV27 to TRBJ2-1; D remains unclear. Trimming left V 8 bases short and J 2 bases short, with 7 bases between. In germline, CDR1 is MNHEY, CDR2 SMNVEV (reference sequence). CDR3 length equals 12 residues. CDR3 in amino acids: CASFDPYNEQFF. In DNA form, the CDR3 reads TGTGCCAGCTTTGACCCCTACAATGAGCAGTTCTTC.

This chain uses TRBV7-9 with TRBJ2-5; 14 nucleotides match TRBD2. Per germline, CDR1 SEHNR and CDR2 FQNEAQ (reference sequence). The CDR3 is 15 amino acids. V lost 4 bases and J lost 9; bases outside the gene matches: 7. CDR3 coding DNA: TGTGCCAGCAGCTCAACACTGACTAGCGGGGGGGCCCAGTACTTC. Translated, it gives CASSSTLTSGGAQYF.

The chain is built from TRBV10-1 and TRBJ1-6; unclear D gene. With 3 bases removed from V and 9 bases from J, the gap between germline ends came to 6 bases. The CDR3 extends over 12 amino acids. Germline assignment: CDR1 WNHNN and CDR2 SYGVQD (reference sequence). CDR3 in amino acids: CASSDGCSPLHF. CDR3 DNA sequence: TGCGCCAGCAGTGACGGGTGTTCACCCCTCCACTTT.

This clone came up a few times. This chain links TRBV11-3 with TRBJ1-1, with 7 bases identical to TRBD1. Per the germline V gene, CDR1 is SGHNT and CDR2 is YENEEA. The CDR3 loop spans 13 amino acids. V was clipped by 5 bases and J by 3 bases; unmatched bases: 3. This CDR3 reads CASSRRGDTEAFF. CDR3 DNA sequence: TGTGCCAGCAGCCGCAGGGGGGACACTGAAGCTTTCTTT.

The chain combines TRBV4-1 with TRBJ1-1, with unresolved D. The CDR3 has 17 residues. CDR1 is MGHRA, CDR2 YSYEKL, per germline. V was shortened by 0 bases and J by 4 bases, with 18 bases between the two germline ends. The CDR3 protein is CASSQEWIGDETTEAFF. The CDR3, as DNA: TGCGCCAGCAGCCAAGAATGGATCGGAGATGAAACCACTGAAGCTTTCTTT.

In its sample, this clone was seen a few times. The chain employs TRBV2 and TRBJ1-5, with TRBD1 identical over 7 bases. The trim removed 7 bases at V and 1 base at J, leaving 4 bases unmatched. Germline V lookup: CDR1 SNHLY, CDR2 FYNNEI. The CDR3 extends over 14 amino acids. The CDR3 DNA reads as TGTGCCAGCAACCCGACAGGGAGCAATCAGCCCCAGCATTTT. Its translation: CASNPTGSNQPQHF.

The CDR3 coding sequence is TGTGCCAGCAGCTCATACGAGCAGTACTTC. Its translation is CASSSYEQYF. The chain employs TRBV7-2 and TRBJ2-5, with no clear D. The DNA end lines up better with TRBJ2-7; the J call may be wrong. CDR3 length: 10 amino acids. The germline CDR1 and CDR2 sequences are SGHTA and FQGNSA.